These T cell receptor beta chains were read from a single sample in a study of T cells after posttransplantation cyclophosphamide. Sequencing used immunoSEQ multiplex PCR; TCRdb keeps in-frame clones, though not all of them. The sample presents more than 8,500 clones, none singletons. This sample comprised PBMCs, obtained approximately 380 days after allogeneic stem cell transplant with posttransplant cyclophosphamide. The origin of the receptors is a male patient aged 50 to 59 who received an allogeneic stem cell transplant from a related donor and was CMV-positive. Some T cells may arise from the graft donor. Both conserved end residues are part of each CDR3. The order of the fields is V gene, J gene, clone size, D gene, CDR3 DNA, CDR3 protein. D genes are given only for firm matches. Clone size is given as how often the clone was seen (once, few, many) or a class if it is expanded.

>TRBV10-3|TRBJ2-1|medium-sized|NA
TGTGCCATCAGTGACCGGGAAGAGCAGTTCTTC
CAISDREEQFF
>TRBV18|TRBJ1-3|many|TRBD1
TGTGCCAGCTCAATCGACAGGGCCGGAAACACCATATATTTT
CASSIDRAGNTIYF
>TRBV7-2|TRBJ1-5|many|NA
TGTGCCAGCAGCTTAGTTACCGGGTGGGGCAATCAGCCCCAGCATTTT
CASSLVTGWGNQPQHF
>TRBV5-1|TRBJ2-1|many|NA
TGCGCCAGCGCCACGGGGGAGCTATACAATGAGCAGTTCTTC
CASATGELYNEQFF
>TRBV7-6|TRBJ2-5|many|NA
TGTGCCAGCAGGGAACGGAGTGAGACCCAGTACTTC
CASRERSETQYF
>TRBV7-9|TRBJ2-7|many|TRBD1
TGTGCCAGCAGTCCTATCCCAGGGACAGGGGCCTACGAGCAGTACTTC
CASSPIPGTGAYEQYF
>TRBV27|TRBJ2-7|many|NA
TGTGCCACCAGTCCCGGAGGGCTACAGTTGTCTAGCGAGCAGTACTTC
CATSPGGLQLSSEQYF
>TRBV6-5|TRBJ1-1|medium-sized|TRBD1
TGTGCCAGCAGTTACTCGATCGGACAGGCAGCTTTCTTT
CASSYSIGQAAFF
>TRBV7-9|TRBJ1-2|many|NA
TGTGCCAGCAGCCCAGCGGTGGGGGGCTATGGCTACACCTTC
CASSPAVGGYGYTF
>TRBV9|TRBJ1-4|many|TRBD1
TGTGCCAGCAGCGTAGTTGGGACAGGGTATGAAAAACTGTTTTTT
CASSVVGTGYEKLFF
>TRBV18|TRBJ1-1|many|TRBD1
TGTGCCAGCTCACCGGACAGGGTGACTGAAGCTTTCTTT
CASSPDRVTEAFF
>TRBV19|TRBJ2-7|many|TRBD2
TGTGCCAGCGGGACTAGCCGGTCTCTCGAGCAGTACTTC
CASGTSRSLEQYF
>TRBV9|TRBJ1-5|many|NA
TGTGCCAGCAGCGTAGACGGGTATTATCAGCCCCAGCATTTT
CASSVDGYYQPQHF
>TRBV30|TRBJ1-1|many|NA
TGTGCCTGGAGTAAGAGGAGGGTCACTGAAGCTTTCTTT
CAWSKRRVTEAFF
>TRBV5-6|TRBJ2-3|many|NA
TGTGCCAGCAGCTCAGAGCAACCATGGACACGGACAGATACGCAGTATTTT
CASSSEQPWTRTDTQYF
>TRBV7-9|TRBJ2-2|medium-sized|NA
TGTGCCAGCACCTTTTTCACTAACACCGGGGAGCTGTTTTTT
CASTFFTNTGELFF
>TRBV11-2|TRBJ2-7|many|NA
TGTGCCAGCAGCTTTAGGGCGGACTTCCCGACCTTTGACGAGCAGTACTTC
CASSFRADFPTFDEQYF
>TRBV5-1|TRBJ2-1|medium-sized|TRBD1
TGCGCCAGCAGCGGGTTAATAAACAGGGGCCCAAATGAGCAGTTCTTC
CASSGLINRGPNEQFF
>TRBV4-3|TRBJ1-5|many|NA
TGCGCCAGCAGCCTTCAGGCTGACAATCAGCCCCAGCATTTT
CASSLQADNQPQHF